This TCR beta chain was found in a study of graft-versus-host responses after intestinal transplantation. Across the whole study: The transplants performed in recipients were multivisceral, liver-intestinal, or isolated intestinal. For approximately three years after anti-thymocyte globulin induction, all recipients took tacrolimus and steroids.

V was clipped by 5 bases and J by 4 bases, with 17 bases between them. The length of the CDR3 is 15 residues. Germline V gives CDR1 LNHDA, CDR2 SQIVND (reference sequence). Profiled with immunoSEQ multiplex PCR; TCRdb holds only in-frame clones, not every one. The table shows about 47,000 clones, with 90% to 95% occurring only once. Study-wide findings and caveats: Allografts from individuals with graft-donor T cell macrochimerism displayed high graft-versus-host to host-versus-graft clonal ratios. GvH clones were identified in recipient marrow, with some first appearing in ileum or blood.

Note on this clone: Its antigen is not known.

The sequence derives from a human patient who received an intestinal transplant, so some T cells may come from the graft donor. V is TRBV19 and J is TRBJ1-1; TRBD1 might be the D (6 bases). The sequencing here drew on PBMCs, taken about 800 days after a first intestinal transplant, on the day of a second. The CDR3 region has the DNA TGTGCCAGTAGTCTTGGGGGGCGGGTGGCCACTGAAGCTTTCTTT. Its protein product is CASSLGGRVATEAFF. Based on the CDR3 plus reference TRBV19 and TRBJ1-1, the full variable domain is DGGITQSPKYLFRKEGQNVTLSCEQNLNHDAMYWYRQDPGQGLRLIYYSQIVNDFQKGDIAEGYSVSREKKESFPLTVTSAQKNPTAFYLCASSLGGRVATEAFFGQGTRLTVV.